A selection of T cell receptor beta chains follows, all from one sample in a study of blood T cell repertoires in COVID-19. Only in-frame clones appear in the TCRdb table, and some are missing; sequencing was by immunoSEQ multiplex PCR. The sample records tens of thousands of clones, around nine tenths being singletons. The sequencing input was peripheral blood. Every receptor here comes from a human donor in a cohort sampled during active COVID-19. CDR3s leave out the opening cysteine and the closing phenylalanine or tryptophan. The order of the fields is CDR3 protein, J gene, V gene.

CDR3aa: SVVLAGRFEQF
j_gene: TRBJ2-1
v_gene: TRBV29-1

CDR3aa: ASSLEGSGSETQY
j_gene: TRBJ2-5
v_gene: TRBV11-1

CDR3aa: ASSSTSGGYNEQF
j_gene: TRBJ2-1
v_gene: TRBV28

CDR3aa: ASSPGTSGSRYEQY
j_gene: TRBJ2-7
v_gene: TRBV5-4

CDR3aa: ASSLGHRGGYEQY
j_gene: TRBJ2-7
v_gene: TRBV7-2

CDR3aa: ASSVVGATRYEQY
j_gene: TRBJ2-7
v_gene: TRBV28

CDR3aa: ASSRQREDYEQF
j_gene: TRBJ2-1
v_gene: TRBV19

CDR3aa: ASSLYTTGLYNSPLH
j_gene: TRBJ1-6
v_gene: TRBV7-2

CDR3aa: ASSVATGGKETQY
j_gene: TRBJ2-5
v_gene: TRBV9

CDR3aa: ASSESGGSEY
j_gene: TRBJ2-7
v_gene: TRBV7-6

CDR3aa: ASSLGGGQETQY
j_gene: TRBJ2-5
v_gene: TRBV7-6

CDR3aa: ARGANTDTQY
j_gene: TRBJ2-3
v_gene: TRBV2

CDR3aa: AWSPGTMNTEAF
j_gene: TRBJ1-1
v_gene: TRBV30

CDR3aa: ASSYPPWREGFNEQF
j_gene: TRBJ2-1
v_gene: TRBV6-2/TRBV6-3

CDR3aa: AWKGGPWSDTQY
j_gene: TRBJ2-3
v_gene: TRBV30

CDR3aa: ASSLQRGLTTAGYEQY
j_gene: TRBJ2-7
v_gene: TRBV21-1

CDR3aa: ASSGGSTALNQPQH
j_gene: TRBJ1-5
v_gene: TRBV7-9

CDR3aa: ASSTSGRAEGEQY
j_gene: TRBJ2-7
v_gene: TRBV27

CDR3aa: ASSHPRGGSYEQY
j_gene: TRBJ2-7
v_gene: TRBV6-6

CDR3aa: ASSQESPVRGNEQF
j_gene: TRBJ2-1
v_gene: TRBV4-1

CDR3aa: ASSQDSGSGYT
j_gene: TRBJ1-2
v_gene: TRBV3-1/TRBV3-2